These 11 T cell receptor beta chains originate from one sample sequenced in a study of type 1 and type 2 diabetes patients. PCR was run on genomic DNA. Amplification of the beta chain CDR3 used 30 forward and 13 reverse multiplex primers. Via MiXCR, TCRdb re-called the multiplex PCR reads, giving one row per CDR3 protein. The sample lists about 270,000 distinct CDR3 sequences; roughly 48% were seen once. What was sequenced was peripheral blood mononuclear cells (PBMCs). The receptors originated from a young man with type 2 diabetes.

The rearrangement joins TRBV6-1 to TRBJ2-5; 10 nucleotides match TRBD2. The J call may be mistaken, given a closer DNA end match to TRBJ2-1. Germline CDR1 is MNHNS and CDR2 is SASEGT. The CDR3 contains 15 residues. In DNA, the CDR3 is TGTGCCAGCAGTCCCGAGCTAGCGGGGGCCTCCAAGCAGTTCTTC. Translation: CASSPELAGASKQFF.

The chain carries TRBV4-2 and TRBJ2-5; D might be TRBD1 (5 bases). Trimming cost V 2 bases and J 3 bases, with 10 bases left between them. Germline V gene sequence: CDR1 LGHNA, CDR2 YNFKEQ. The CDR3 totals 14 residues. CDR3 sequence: CASSQSDNKETQYF. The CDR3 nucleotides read TGTGCCAGCAGCCAATCGGACAACAAAGAGACCCAGTACTTC.

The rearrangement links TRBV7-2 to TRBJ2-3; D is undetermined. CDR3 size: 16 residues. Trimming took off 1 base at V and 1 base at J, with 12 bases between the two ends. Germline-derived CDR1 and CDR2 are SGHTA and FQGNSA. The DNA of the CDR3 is TGTGCCAGCAGCTTAGGAAGTGGCTTGCGCACAGATACGCAGTATTTT. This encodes CASSLGSGLRTDTQYF. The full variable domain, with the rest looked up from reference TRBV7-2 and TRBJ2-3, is GAGVSQSPSNKVTEKGKDVELRCDPISGHTALYWYRQSLGQGLEFLIYFQGNSAPDKSGLPSDRFSAERTGGSVSTLTIQRTQQEDSAVYLCASSLGSGLRTDTQYFGPGTRLTVL.

The CDR3 DNA reads TGTGCCAGCAGCTTAGACGGAAGCTCCTATAATTCACCCCTCCACTTT. Protein product: CASSLDGSSYNSPLHF. The chain employs TRBV7-2 and TRBJ1-6; D gene unclear. CDR3 length: 16 amino acids. Per germline, CDR1 SGHTA and CDR2 FQGNSA. Between the trimmed V and J ends, which lost 1 base and 0 bases, there was a span of 7 bases.

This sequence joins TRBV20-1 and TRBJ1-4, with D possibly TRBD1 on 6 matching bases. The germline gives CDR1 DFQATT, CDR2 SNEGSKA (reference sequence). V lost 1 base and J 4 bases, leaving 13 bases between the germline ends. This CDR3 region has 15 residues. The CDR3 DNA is TGCAGTGCTAGAGTCTGGACAGTCTATAATGAAAAACTGTTTTTT. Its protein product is CSARVWTVYNEKLFF.

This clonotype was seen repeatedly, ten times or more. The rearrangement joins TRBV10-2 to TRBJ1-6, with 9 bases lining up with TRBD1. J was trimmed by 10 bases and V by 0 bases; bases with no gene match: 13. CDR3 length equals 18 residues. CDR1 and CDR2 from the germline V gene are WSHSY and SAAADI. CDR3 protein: CASSESRQGVSPGSPLHF. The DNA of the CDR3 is TGCGCCAGCAGTGAGTCGCGACAGGGGGTATCTCCGGGATCACCCCTCCACTTT.

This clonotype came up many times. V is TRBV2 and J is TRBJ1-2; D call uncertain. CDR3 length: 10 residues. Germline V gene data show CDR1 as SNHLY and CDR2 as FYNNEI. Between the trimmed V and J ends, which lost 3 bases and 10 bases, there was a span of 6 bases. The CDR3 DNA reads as TGTGCCAGCAGTGATAGGGACTACACCTTC. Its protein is CASSDRDYTF.

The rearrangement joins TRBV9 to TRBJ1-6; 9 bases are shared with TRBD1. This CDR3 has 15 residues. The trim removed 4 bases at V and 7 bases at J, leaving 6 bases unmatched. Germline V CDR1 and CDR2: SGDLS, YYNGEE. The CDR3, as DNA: TGTGCCAGCAGCTCCCGGGACAGGGCAAATTCACCCCTCCACTTT. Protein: CASSSRDRANSPLHF.

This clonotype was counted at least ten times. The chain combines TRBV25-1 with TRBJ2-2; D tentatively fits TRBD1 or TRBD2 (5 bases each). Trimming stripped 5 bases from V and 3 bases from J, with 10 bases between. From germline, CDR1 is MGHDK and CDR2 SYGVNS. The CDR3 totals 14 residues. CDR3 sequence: CASSPQEDTGELFF. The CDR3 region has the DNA TGTGCCAGCAGTCCACAGGAGGACACCGGGGAGCTGTTTTTT.

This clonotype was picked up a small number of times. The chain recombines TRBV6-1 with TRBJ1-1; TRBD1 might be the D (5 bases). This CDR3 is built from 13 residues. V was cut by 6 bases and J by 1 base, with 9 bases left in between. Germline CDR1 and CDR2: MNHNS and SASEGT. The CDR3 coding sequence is TGTGCCAGCAGCAGGGTTCCGAACACTGAAGCTTTCTTT. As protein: CASSRVPNTEAFF.

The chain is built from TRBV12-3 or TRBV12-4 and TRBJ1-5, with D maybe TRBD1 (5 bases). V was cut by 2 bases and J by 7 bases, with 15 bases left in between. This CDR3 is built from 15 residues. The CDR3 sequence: CASSLRGLLNQPQHF. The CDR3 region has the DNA TGTGCCAGCAGTTTACGGGGCCTATTAAACCAGCCCCAGCATTTT.